The 3 T cell receptor beta chains reported below all come from one sample, sequenced in a study of blood T cell repertoires in COVID-19 (dated by TCRdb to 2020 to 2022). To prepare the library, the immunoSEQ multiplex PCR assay was applied. Imported from immuneACCESS, the table was reduced by TCRdb to in-frame sequences with V and J called. These copies leave out some clones; in studies compared against another copy, an unresolved V gene accounts for under half, and the cause of the remainder is not known. Within this sample are about 240,000 clones, with 87% of them counted one time only. The ten biggest clones cover just over 7% of the sample. Sequencing was carried out using peripheral blood. All receptors come from a man aged 60 to 69 who had recovered from COVID-19.

Notes on this clone: Other DNA variants within this sample encode the same CDR3. The chain uses TRBV6-1 and TRBJ1-5, with 7 bases aligning to TRBD1. This CDR3 is built from 14 residues. Per germline, CDR1 MNHNS and CDR2 SASEGT. V lost 2 bases to trimming and J lost 4 bases; unmatched junction nucleotides: 2. CDR3 sequence (DNA): TGTGCCAGCAGTGAAAACAGGGGAAATCAGCCCCAGCATTTT. Amino acids: CASSENRGNQPQHF.

The rearrangement links TRBV5-6 to TRBJ2-5; D possibly corresponds to TRBD2 (5 bases). Deletions cut 0 bases from V and 5 bases from J, with 8 bases between. Germline CDR1 is SGHDT and CDR2 is YYEEEE. The length of the CDR3 is 13 residues. The CDR3 DNA reads as TGTGCCAGCAGCTTGGTCTCGGGGGAGACCCAGTACTTC. The encoded protein is CASSLVSGETQYF. The full variable domain, its missing parts supplied by reference TRBV5-6 and TRBJ2-5, is DAGVTQSPTHLIKTRGQQVTLRCSPKSGHDTVSWYQQALGQGPQFIFQYYEEEERQRGNFPDRFSGHQFPNYSSELNVNALLLGDSALYLCASSLVSGETQYFGPGTRLLVL.

A few counts support this clone. The rearrangement uses TRBV5-4 and TRBJ2-2, with a weak D call TRBD2 (6 bases). V lost 4 bases to trimming and J lost 7 bases, with 14 bases between them. Germline CDR1 reads SGHNT; CDR2 reads YYREEE (reference sequence). CDR3 length equals 14 residues. The CDR3, as DNA: TGTGCCAGCAGCGGGGGACTCAAACTCGGGGAGCTGTTTTTT. Amino acids: CASSGGLKLGELFF.